The sequence of this TCR beta chain was determined in a study of T-cell reconstitution after alpha-beta-depleted transplantation in children. Worth noting for this clonotype: Its antigen is unidentified.

In germline, CDR1 is SGHRS, CDR2 YFSETQ. The CDR3 contains 14 residues. Trimming pared 0 bases from V and 2 bases from J, leaving 8 bases between. Whole-study findings and limits: Once a year had passed after transplant, T-cell counts and diversity came mostly from newly produced T cells. Surviving recipient T cells and thymic progenitors underlay high day-60 TCRbeta diversity in some patients. Where alpha-beta T cells came from about two months after transplant was reportedly several hundred expanded graft clones.

For TCRbeta, the library was prepared with unique molecular identifiers. One entry per CDR3 protein results from TCRdb running MiXCR on the PCR reads. In the table there are about 130,000 distinct CDR3 sequences, 9.7% of which are singletons. The sequence came from a girl younger than two who had a stem cell transplant for combined immunodeficiency, so the T cells may come from the graft donor. The chain joins TRBV5-1 to TRBJ2-5, with D unclear. This specimen consisted of PBMCs, mostly from graft donor cells, obtained 180 days after TCRalphabeta/CD19-depleted stem cell transplant. Written as DNA, the CDR3 is TGCGCCAGCAGCTTGGCGGGTAGGCAAGAGACCCAGTACTTC. Protein product: CASSLAGRQETQYF.